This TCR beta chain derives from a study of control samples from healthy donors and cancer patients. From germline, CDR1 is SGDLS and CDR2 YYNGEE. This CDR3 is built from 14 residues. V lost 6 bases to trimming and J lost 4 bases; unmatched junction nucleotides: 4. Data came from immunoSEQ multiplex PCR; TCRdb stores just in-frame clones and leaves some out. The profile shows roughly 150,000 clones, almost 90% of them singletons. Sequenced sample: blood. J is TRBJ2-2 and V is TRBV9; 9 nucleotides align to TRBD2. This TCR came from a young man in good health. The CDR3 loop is CASMASGTTGELFF. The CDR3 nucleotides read TGTGCCAGCATGGCTAGCGGGACCACCGGGGAGCTGTTTTTT.